This T cell receptor (beta chain) was recovered during a study of control samples from healthy donors and cancer patients. Clones were sequenced by immunoSEQ multiplex PCR, and TCRdb holds only the in-frame ones, with some missing. Of about 150,000 clones in the sample, 70% to 90% were seen once. The sequencing input was blood. The sequence came from a man in his late teens or twenties in good health.

As DNA, the CDR3 is TGCGCCAGCTCCCGGGGGGGCCAGCAAGAGACCCAGTACTTC. Translated, it gives CASSRGGQQETQYF. The chain couples TRBV10-2 to TRBJ2-5, with TRBD2 matching over 8 bases. The CDR3 has 14 amino acids. With V trimmed by 8 bases and J by 2 bases, 7 bases remained unmatched. The germline V gene encodes CDR1 WSHSY and CDR2 SAAADI.